This T cell receptor beta chain was obtained from a study of shared clonotypes between healthy human individuals. Study findings and constraints: Memory subsets generally showed lower estimated richness than naive subsets.

Terminally differentiated effector memory CD45RA+ cells were excluded from the naive CD8 cells, which were CD45RO-negative and positively selected for CCR7. Worth noting for this clone: The antigen is not known.

Once extracted for a subset, genomic DNA was divided evenly among several immunoSEQ plates. Profiling relied on immunoSEQ multiplex PCR, and the TCRdb table lists in-frame clones only, not all of them. This table holds hundreds of thousands of clones, about 95% found once. CDR3 length equals 14 residues. With 2 bases removed from V and 2 bases from J, the gap between germline ends came to 10 bases. Germline CDR1 reads SGHAT; CDR2 reads FQNNGV. Sequencing used naive CD8+ T cells sorted from blood. The chain uses TRBV11-2 and TRBJ2-7; D gene ambiguous. This TCR came from a woman under 40 in good health. CDR3 residues: CASSLKDAPYEQYF. CDR3 coding DNA: TGTGCCAGCAGCTTAAAGGACGCCCCCTACGAGCAGTACTTC.